The clone carrying this T cell receptor (beta chain) was found a few times. Its antigen is unknown. This CDR3 region has 12 residues. From germline, CDR1 is SGHNT and CDR2 YENEEA. Trimming cost V 5 bases and J 0 bases, with 4 bases left between them. The record originates from a study of cytomegalovirus exposure and HLA in healthy donors. Whole-study context: Genotyping of some 400 donors showed that about 79% belonged to the Caucasian-associated ancestry cluster.

Whole-study results and caveats: The listing of 150 or so TCR beta chains classed them as cytomegalovirus-associated. Several of the most significant clusters appeared linked to common viral pathogens, based on a later analysis.

PCR employed 60 Vbeta and 13 Jbeta primers. Libraries were prepared by immunoSEQ multiplex PCR; TCRdb keeps only in-frame clonotypes and omits some of them. The sample yields more than 100,000 clones, over 50% seen once. The gene calls are TRBV11-3 and TRBJ1-1; D ambiguous. Sample: PBMCs. The source of this sequence is a woman aged 40 to 50 in good health and CMV-seropositive. CDR3 in DNA: TGTGCCAGCAGCCAGATGAACACTGAAGCTTTCTTT. Its protein is CASSQMNTEAFF.